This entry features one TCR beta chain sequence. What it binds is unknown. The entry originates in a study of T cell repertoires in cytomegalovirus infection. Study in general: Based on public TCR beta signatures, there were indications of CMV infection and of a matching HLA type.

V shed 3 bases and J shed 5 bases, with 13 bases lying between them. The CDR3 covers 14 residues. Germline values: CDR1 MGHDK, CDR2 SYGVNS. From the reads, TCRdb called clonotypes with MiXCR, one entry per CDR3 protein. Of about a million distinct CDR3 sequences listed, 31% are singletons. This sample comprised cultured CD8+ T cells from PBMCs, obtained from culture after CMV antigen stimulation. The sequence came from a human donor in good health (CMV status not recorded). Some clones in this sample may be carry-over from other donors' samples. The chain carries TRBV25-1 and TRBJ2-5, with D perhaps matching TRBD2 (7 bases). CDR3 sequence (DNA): TGTGCCAGCAGTGAGTTACAGGGAGGGGAGACCCAGTACTTC. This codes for CASSELQGGETQYF.